A selection of T cell receptor beta chains follows, all from one sample in a study of Ad26.COV2.S vaccination and SARS-CoV-2 variants. Sequencing was performed with immunoSEQ multiplex PCR; in TCRdb, only in-frame clones are kept and a portion is missing. The sample holds hundreds of thousands of clones, around nine tenths seen once. Sequencing was performed on peripheral blood, taken in a trial of Ad26.COV2.S vaccine versus placebo. The receptors were sampled from a person between 18 and 65 years old who received the Ad26.COV2.S COVID-19 vaccine or a placebo. The CDR3 runs from the conserved cysteine through the conserved F or W. Each record gives: V gene, D gene, clone size, J gene, CDR3 protein, CDR3 DNA. The D gene is left open where the match is weak. Only some rows state a clone size, as once, few, many or a class for expanded clones.

v_call: TRBV13; d_call: TRBD2; clone_size: -; j_call: TRBJ2-1; cdr3_aa: CASSLLGGGSGLNEQFF; cdr3_nt: TGTGCCAGCAGCCTACTTGGGGGAGGGTCGGGCCTGAATGAGCAGTTCTTC
v_call: TRBV28; d_call: -; clone_size: -; j_call: TRBJ1-5; cdr3_aa: CASSLDRGINQPQHF; cdr3_nt: TGTGCCAGCAGTTTGGACAGAGGGATCAATCAGCCCCAGCATTTT
v_call: TRBV3-1/TRBV3-2; d_call: TRBD1; clone_size: -; j_call: TRBJ1-4; cdr3_aa: CASTRQGANEKLFF; cdr3_nt: TGTGCCAGCACCCGACAGGGGGCAAATGAAAAACTGTTTTTT
v_call: TRBV5-1; d_call: -; clone_size: -; j_call: TRBJ2-5; cdr3_aa: CASSPGTVEETQYF; cdr3_nt: TGCGCCAGCAGCCCCGGGACGGTCGAGGAGACCCAGTACTTC
v_call: TRBV10-3; d_call: TRBD2; clone_size: -; j_call: TRBJ2-5; cdr3_aa: CAIGSGGVEETQYF; cdr3_nt: TGTGCCATCGGTAGCGGGGGGGTCGAAGAGACCCAGTACTTC
v_call: TRBV12-3/TRBV12-4; d_call: -; clone_size: -; j_call: TRBJ2-1; cdr3_aa: CASSIRGNEQFF; cdr3_nt: TGTGCCAGCAGTATCCGGGGGAATGAGCAGTTCTTC
v_call: TRBV7-2; d_call: -; clone_size: -; j_call: TRBJ2-1; cdr3_aa: CASSLGRSGSFRNNEQFF; cdr3_nt: TGTGCCAGCAGCTTAGGTCGGTCAGGGTCATTCCGAAACAATGAGCAGTTCTTC
v_call: TRBV5-1; d_call: -; clone_size: -; j_call: TRBJ1-1; cdr3_aa: CASSEGRRANAEAFF; cdr3_nt: TGCGCCAGCAGCGAGGGACGGAGGGCGAACGCTGAAGCTTTCTTT
v_call: TRBV5-1; d_call: -; clone_size: -; j_call: TRBJ1-2; cdr3_aa: CASNLGRGNYGYTF; cdr3_nt: TGCGCCAGCAACCTCGGTAGGGGCAACTATGGCTACACCTTC
v_call: TRBV6-5; d_call: -; clone_size: -; j_call: TRBJ1-4; cdr3_aa: CASRRDGTKLEKLFF; cdr3_nt: TGTGCCAGTAGGAGGGACGGAACGAAACTAGAAAAACTGTTTTTT
v_call: TRBV7-8; d_call: -; clone_size: -; j_call: TRBJ2-1; cdr3_aa: CASSLEGRLLNEQFF; cdr3_nt: TGTGCCAGCAGCTTAGAAGGGAGGCTCCTCAATGAGCAGTTCTTC
v_call: TRBV6-5; d_call: -; clone_size: -; j_call: TRBJ2-1; cdr3_aa: CASSFGLEQFF; cdr3_nt: TGTGCCAGCAGTTTTGGGCTCGAGCAGTTCTTC
v_call: TRBV11-2; d_call: -; clone_size: -; j_call: TRBJ2-7; cdr3_aa: CASSLVRGEQYF; cdr3_nt: TGTGCCAGCAGCTTAGTCAGGGGCGAGCAGTACTTC
v_call: TRBV11-3; d_call: -; clone_size: once; j_call: TRBJ2-3; cdr3_aa: CASSLETDTQYF; cdr3_nt: TGTGCCAGCAGCTTAGAGACAGATACGCAGTATTTT
v_call: TRBV28; d_call: -; clone_size: -; j_call: TRBJ2-5; cdr3_aa: CASRLPGGYF; cdr3_nt: TGTGCCAGCAGGCTCCCCGGGGGGTACTTC
v_call: TRBV7-2; d_call: -; clone_size: -; j_call: TRBJ1-5; cdr3_aa: CASRSGLSNQPQHF; cdr3_nt: TGTGCCAGCAGATCAGGGTTGAGCAATCAGCCCCAGCATTTT
v_call: TRBV29-1; d_call: -; clone_size: -; j_call: TRBJ2-1; cdr3_aa: CSVDLQVGYNEQFF; cdr3_nt: TGCAGCGTTGATTTGCAAGTGGGATACAATGAGCAGTTCTTC
v_call: TRBV14; d_call: -; clone_size: -; j_call: TRBJ2-1; cdr3_aa: CASSQSGLRLRDEQFF; cdr3_nt: TGTGCCAGCAGCCAAAGCGGACTACGGCTTAGGGATGAGCAGTTCTTC
v_call: TRBV28; d_call: TRBD2; clone_size: -; j_call: TRBJ2-7; cdr3_aa: CASMTSSGGAYEQYF; cdr3_nt: TGTGCCAGCATGACTTCTAGCGGGGGGGCCTACGAGCAGTACTTC
v_call: TRBV5-6; d_call: -; clone_size: -; j_call: TRBJ1-3; cdr3_aa: CASSLEGFPGNTIYF; cdr3_nt: TGTGCCAGCAGCTTGGAGGGATTTCCTGGAAACACCATATATTTT
v_call: TRBV27; d_call: TRBD1; clone_size: -; j_call: TRBJ2-3; cdr3_aa: CASSKQGVADTQYF; cdr3_nt: TGTGCCAGCAGTAAACAGGGGGTAGCAGATACGCAGTATTTT
v_call: TRBV9; d_call: TRBD1; clone_size: -; j_call: TRBJ2-5; cdr3_aa: CASSVGIGQAEETQYF; cdr3_nt: TGTGCCAGCAGCGTAGGGATCGGACAGGCCGAAGAGACCCAGTACTTC
v_call: TRBV19; d_call: -; clone_size: -; j_call: TRBJ1-2; cdr3_aa: CASSIDNERGYTF; cdr3_nt: TGTGCCAGTAGTATAGATAACGAGCGAGGCTACACCTTC
v_call: TRBV12-3/TRBV12-4; d_call: -; clone_size: -; j_call: TRBJ1-5; cdr3_aa: CASSFASNQPQHF; cdr3_nt: TGTGCCAGCAGTTTTGCCAGCAATCAGCCCCAGCATTTT
v_call: TRBV5-1; d_call: -; clone_size: -; j_call: TRBJ2-7; cdr3_aa: CASSLAPRQDYEQYF; cdr3_nt: TGCGCCAGCAGCTTGGCCCCGAGACAGGACTACGAGCAGTACTTC
v_call: TRBV9; d_call: TRBD1; clone_size: -; j_call: TRBJ2-3; cdr3_aa: CASSVEGAASPSTDTQYF; cdr3_nt: TGTGCCAGCAGCGTAGAGGGGGCGGCTAGCCCTAGCACAGATACGCAGTATTTT
v_call: TRBV19; d_call: -; clone_size: -; j_call: TRBJ2-2; cdr3_aa: CASSLQVNTGELFF; cdr3_nt: TGTGCCAGTAGTCTACAGGTGAACACCGGGGAGCTGTTTTTT
v_call: TRBV2; d_call: -; clone_size: -; j_call: TRBJ2-1; cdr3_aa: CASSGPPRWGSSYNEQFF; cdr3_nt: TGTGCCAGCAGCGGCCCCCCGAGGTGGGGGAGCTCCTACAATGAGCAGTTCTTC
v_call: TRBV21-1; d_call: -; clone_size: -; j_call: TRBJ1-6; cdr3_aa: CASRTAGFAGDSPLHF; cdr3_nt: TGTGCCAGCAGAACCGCAGGGTTTGCGGGGGATTCACCCCTCCACTTT
v_call: TRBV7-2; d_call: TRBD1; clone_size: -; j_call: TRBJ2-3; cdr3_aa: CASSSTGAVADTQYF; cdr3_nt: TGTGCCAGCAGCTCAACAGGGGCGGTCGCAGATACGCAGTATTTT
v_call: TRBV2; d_call: -; clone_size: -; j_call: TRBJ1-6; cdr3_aa: CASSESLGGRTYNSPLHF; cdr3_nt: TGTGCCAGCAGTGAATCGCTGGGTGGCAGAACCTATAATTCACCCCTCCACTTT
v_call: TRBV2; d_call: -; clone_size: -; j_call: TRBJ2-3; cdr3_aa: CASRGSSSTDTQYF; cdr3_nt: TGTGCCAGCCGAGGATCATCTAGCACAGATACGCAGTATTTT
v_call: TRBV18; d_call: -; clone_size: -; j_call: TRBJ1-1; cdr3_aa: CASSPAGLLEAFF; cdr3_nt: TGTGCCAGCTCACCAGCGGGGTTGCTAGAAGCTTTCTTT
v_call: TRBV18; d_call: -; clone_size: -; j_call: TRBJ2-1; cdr3_aa: CASSPLGYEQFF; cdr3_nt: TGTGCCAGCTCACCACTAGGGTATGAGCAGTTCTTC
v_call: TRBV6-5; d_call: -; clone_size: once; j_call: TRBJ1-2; cdr3_aa: CASSFTGLSGYTF; cdr3_nt: TGTGCCAGCAGTTTCACAGGGTTATCTGGCTACACCTTC
v_call: TRBV5-4; d_call: TRBD1; clone_size: -; j_call: TRBJ2-5; cdr3_aa: CASSRGTGVTSRETQYF; cdr3_nt: TGTGCCAGCAGCCGGGGGACAGGGGTTACTAGCCGGGAGACCCAGTACTTC
v_call: TRBV2; d_call: -; clone_size: -; j_call: TRBJ2-3; cdr3_aa: CASSEEGTRYTDTQYF; cdr3_nt: TGTGCCAGCAGTGAAGAGGGTACCCGCTACACAGATACGCAGTATTTT
v_call: TRBV11-1; d_call: -; clone_size: -; j_call: TRBJ2-1; cdr3_aa: CASSLKYSTYNEQFF; cdr3_nt: TGTGCCAGCAGCTTAAAGTACAGTACCTACAATGAGCAGTTCTTC
v_call: TRBV19; d_call: -; clone_size: -; j_call: TRBJ2-7; cdr3_aa: CASSAGGSYEQYF; cdr3_nt: TGTGCCAGTTCCGCCGGGGGCTCCTACGAGCAGTACTTC
v_call: TRBV5-4; d_call: -; clone_size: -; j_call: TRBJ2-3; cdr3_aa: CASSFAGASTDTQYF; cdr3_nt: TGTGCCAGCAGCTTCGCTGGAGCTAGCACAGATACGCAGTATTTT
v_call: TRBV7-3; d_call: TRBD2; clone_size: -; j_call: TRBJ2-1; cdr3_aa: CASAPGVAGVSEQFF; cdr3_nt: TGTGCCAGCGCCCCGGGAGTAGCGGGAGTTTCTGAGCAGTTCTTC
v_call: TRBV10-2; d_call: -; clone_size: -; j_call: TRBJ1-6; cdr3_aa: CASSPPTRNNSPLHF; cdr3_nt: TGCGCCAGCAGTCCGCCCACCAGGAATAATTCACCCCTCCACTTT
v_call: TRBV3-1/TRBV3-2; d_call: -; clone_size: -; j_call: TRBJ1-5; cdr3_aa: CASSQDRDQPQHF; cdr3_nt: TGTGCCAGCAGCCAAGACAGGGATCAGCCCCAGCATTTT
v_call: TRBV5-1; d_call: TRBD2; clone_size: -; j_call: TRBJ2-3; cdr3_aa: CASSLMAGGPDTQYF; cdr3_nt: TGCGCCAGCAGCTTGATGGCGGGGGGGCCAGATACGCAGTATTTT
v_call: TRBV19; d_call: -; clone_size: -; j_call: TRBJ1-2; cdr3_aa: CATSPYRAGQDRSGYTF; cdr3_nt: TGTGCCACCTCACCCTACAGGGCCGGACAAGACCGTTCTGGCTACACCTTC
v_call: TRBV11-3; d_call: TRBD1; clone_size: -; j_call: TRBJ2-1; cdr3_aa: CASSLPGQGNEQFF; cdr3_nt: TGTGCCAGCAGCTTACCGGGACAGGGGAATGAGCAGTTCTTC
v_call: TRBV5-6; d_call: -; clone_size: -; j_call: TRBJ1-2; cdr3_aa: CASSQQQVSNYGYTF; cdr3_nt: TGTGCCAGCAGCCAACAACAGGTTTCTAACTATGGCTACACCTTC
v_call: TRBV9; d_call: TRBD2; clone_size: -; j_call: TRBJ2-5; cdr3_aa: CASSVGRGGETQYF; cdr3_nt: TGTGCCAGCAGCGTAGGTCGGGGGGGAGAGACCCAGTACTTC
v_call: TRBV4-3; d_call: -; clone_size: few; j_call: TRBJ2-2; cdr3_aa: CASSQDWVGGNTGELFF; cdr3_nt: TGCGCCAGCAGCCAAGACTGGGTGGGAGGGAACACCGGGGAGCTGTTTTTT
v_call: TRBV27; d_call: TRBD2; clone_size: -; j_call: TRBJ2-2; cdr3_aa: CASSFGGRRFGELFF; cdr3_nt: TGTGCCAGCAGTTTCGGGGGGAGGCGTTTCGGGGAGCTGTTTTTT
v_call: TRBV10-3; d_call: -; clone_size: -; j_call: TRBJ2-3; cdr3_aa: CAISGGSTDTQYF; cdr3_nt: TGTGCCATCAGTGGGGGTAGCACAGATACGCAGTATTTT
v_call: TRBV27; d_call: -; clone_size: -; j_call: TRBJ2-7; cdr3_aa: CASSGEQYF; cdr3_nt: TGTGCCAGCAGTGGGGAGCAGTACTTC
v_call: TRBV7-2; d_call: -; clone_size: -; j_call: TRBJ2-3; cdr3_aa: CASSLAAPPDTQYF; cdr3_nt: TGTGCCAGCAGCCTTGCGGCCCCCCCGGATACGCAGTATTTT
v_call: TRBV29-1; d_call: TRBD2; clone_size: -; j_call: TRBJ2-1; cdr3_aa: CSVEDSGTPGNEQFF; cdr3_nt: TGCAGCGTTGAGGATAGCGGGACCCCGGGGAATGAGCAGTTCTTC
v_call: TRBV7-3; d_call: -; clone_size: -; j_call: TRBJ1-1; cdr3_aa: CASRSQGNTEAFF; cdr3_nt: TGTGCCAGCAGATCTCAGGGGAACACTGAAGCTTTCTTT